This T cell receptor beta chain was sequenced in a study of a mutant IDH1 vaccine in newly diagnosed glioma (dated by TCRdb to about 2021). Looking at the study overall: Vaccination was initiated 4-6 weeks after radiotherapy alone, or concurrently with temozolomide cycles in the chemotherapy-containing groups. Of the 32 patients who were treated, about 62% were male and about 40% were female, and the mean age was about 40 years. The week-35 safety follow-up was designated visit V12, and the week-47 end of study was designated visit V13. Peripheral blood samples were drawn at six visits, namely V03 (baseline), V05, V07, V10, V12 and V13. Prior to enrollment, standard therapy consisting of radiotherapy alone, temozolomide alone, or radiochemotherapy with temozolomide had been administered to patients, with the combination being received by most patients. For exploratory analyses, about two dozen treated patients had longitudinal TCRB deep sequencing done wherever samples were available. Broad study findings and their caveats: It was noted by the authors that analyses of patient blood samples could not be reproduced owing to sample limitations. PBMC samples for TCRB deep sequencing were selected based on availability. Across multiple MHC alleles, vaccine-induced immune responses were seen in 93.3% of patients. Pseudoprogression appeared unrelated to alterations in the top peripheral T cell clonotypes detected by TCRB sequencing.

A note on this clone: This receptor's antigen is unknown. Per-base qualities were not stored, and no clone one base away is much larger.

Taken from cysteine to phenylalanine, the CDR3 has 9 residues. The DNA shown is the 27-base CDR3, in frame from base 1. The time point tag for this specimen amounts to: week 35, safety follow-up. Each vaccine dose was 300 ug of a 20-mer mutant IDH1 peptide in Montanide, given subcutaneously with topical imiquimod. Patients received eight vaccinations in weeks 1, 3, 5, 7, 11, 15, 19 and 23, corresponding to visits V03 through V10. All donors had newly diagnosed IDH1-mutant astrocytomas of WHO grade 3 or 4 that showed loss of nuclear ATRX. The samples were drawn from NOA16, a multicentre, single-arm, open-label phase I trial in Germany that tested a mutant IDH1 peptide vaccine in humans for the first time. Genomic DNA for TCRB sequencing was extracted from EDTA blood using the DNeasy Blood and Tissue Kit. Library method: the immunoSEQ multiplex PCR assay. The hsTCRB Kit was used according to the manufacturer's protocol to amplify rearranged TCR beta chain sequences. Sequencing of TCRB libraries was carried out on an Illumina MiSeq. Per the authors' processing: The kit vendor's proprietary platform handled demultiplexing, trimming and gene mapping. TCRdb re-hosts the immuneACCESS table, in-frame sequences only. Its copies lack some clones; in the studies checked, an unresolved V gene accounts for under half of them, and the cause for the rest is not known. V and J calls and clone size follow that table, whereas D and trimming were derived from the DNA. Recorded for this sample are around 32,000 clones; around three quarters of them occurred a single time. Of the sample, roughly 3.1% is held by the ten largest clones.

The sequencing here drew on PBMCs, taken from a glioma patient whose treatment included an IDH1 peptide vaccine. The chain is made from TRBV3-2 and TRBJ2-5. TRBV3-2 is a recognized pseudogene. This receptor was taken from a man between 40 and 49 years old with glioma. Some clones in this sample may be carry-over from other donors' samples. At the DNA level, the sequence is TGTGCCAGCAGTGAGACCCAGTACTTC. This encodes CASSETQYF.